These 5 T cell receptor beta chains originate from one sample sequenced in a study of a mutant IDH1 vaccine in newly diagnosed glioma. Time point of the sample: week 5, during vaccination. A single vaccine dose contained 300 ug of mutant IDH1 20-mer peptide, and topical imiquimod was used with it. Assay used: immunoSEQ multiplex PCR; TCRdb lists only in-frame clones, some missing. The data show approximately 60,000 clones, with about 80% seen just once and approximately 2.8% held by the top ten. The antigens of these receptors remain unknown. This sample comprised PBMCs, obtained from a glioma patient whose treatment included an IDH1 peptide vaccine. These receptors were taken from a woman in her late teens or twenties with glioma. Some clones in this sample may be carry-over from other donors' samples.

The chain combines TRBV7-9 with TRBJ2-7; no definite D call. CDR3 length: 11 residues. Germline CDR1 reads SEHNR; CDR2 reads FQNEAQ (reference sequence). Trimming took 1 base from V and 6 from J, leaving 4 bases between them. The CDR3 region is CASSLDLEQYF. In DNA form, the CDR3 reads TGTGCCAGCAGCTTAGATCTCGAGCAGTACTTC.

The V gene is TRBV27, the J gene TRBJ1-1; no clear D. Trimming stripped 5 bases from V and 2 bases from J, with 12 bases between. This CDR3 is 14 amino acids long. Per the germline V gene, CDR1 is MNHEY and CDR2 is SMNVEV (reference sequence). This CDR3 reads CASSPWVSNTEAFF. DNA for the CDR3: TGTGCCAGCAGTCCCTGGGTCTCAAACACTGAAGCTTTCTTT.

The rearrangement uses TRBV30 and TRBJ1-4; 11 bases are a match to TRBD1. Germline-derived CDR1 and CDR2 are GTSNPN and SVGIG (reference sequence). The junction had 4 bases not matched to a gene; V was cut back by 4 bases and J by 3 bases. The CDR3 contains 15 residues. DNA of the CDR3: TGTGCCTGGAAGGACAGGGGGCCCTCTAATGAAAAACTGTTTTTT. It is translated as CAWKDRGPSNEKLFF.

The rearrangement uses TRBV12-5 and TRBJ2-2; 7 nucleotides line up with TRBD2. V shed 0 bases, J shed 8 bases, and the junction held 0 bases outside the gene matches. The CDR3 runs to 13 residues. Germline V gene sequence: CDR1 LGHNT, CDR2 FRNRAP. The CDR3 nucleotides are TGTGCTAGTGGTTTGGTAGCGGGAGGGGAGCTGTTTTTT. This gives the protein CASGLVAGGELFF.

The chain links TRBV18 to TRBJ1-3; 9 nucleotides agree with TRBD1. The V and J ends lost 8 bases and 4 bases, in that order; junction bases with no gene match: 6. This CDR3 spans 14 amino acids. Germline V gene lookup returns CDR1 KGHSH and CDR2 LQKENI. Here the CDR3 reads CASTNRGPGNTIYF. In DNA form, the CDR3 reads TGTGCCAGCACGAACAGGGGGCCGGGAAACACCATATATTTT.